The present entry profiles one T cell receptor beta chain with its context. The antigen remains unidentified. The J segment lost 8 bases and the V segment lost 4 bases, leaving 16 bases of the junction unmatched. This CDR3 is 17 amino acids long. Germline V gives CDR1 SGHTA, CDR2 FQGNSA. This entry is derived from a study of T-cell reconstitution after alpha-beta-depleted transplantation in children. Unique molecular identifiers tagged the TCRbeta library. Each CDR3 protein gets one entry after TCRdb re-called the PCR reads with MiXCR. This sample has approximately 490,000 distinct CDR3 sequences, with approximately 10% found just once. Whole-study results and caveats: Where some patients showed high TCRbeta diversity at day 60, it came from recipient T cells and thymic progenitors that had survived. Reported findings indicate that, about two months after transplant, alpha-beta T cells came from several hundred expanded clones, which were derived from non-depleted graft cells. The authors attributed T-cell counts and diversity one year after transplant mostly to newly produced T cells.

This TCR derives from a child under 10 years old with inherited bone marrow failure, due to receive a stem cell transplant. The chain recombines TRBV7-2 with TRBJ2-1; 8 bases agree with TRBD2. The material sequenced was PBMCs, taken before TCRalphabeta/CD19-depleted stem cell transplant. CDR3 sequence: CASSSRRQGLGFDEQFF. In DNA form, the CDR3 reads TGTGCCAGCAGCTCCCGCCGTCAGGGACTAGGCTTCGATGAGCAGTTCTTC.